This T cell receptor (beta chain) derives from a study of shared clonotypes between healthy human individuals. This table comes from immunoSEQ multiplex PCR, and its TCRdb copy is limited to in-frame clones, with some not included. The sample holds about 500,000 clones, roughly three quarters seen once. V shed 5 bases and J 8 bases; nucleotides not matched to a gene: 20. Germline CDR1 reads MDHEN; CDR2 reads SYDVKM. The CDR3 spans 17 residues. The chain has TRBV28 and TRBJ1-2; 7 nucleotides match TRBD1. The sample comprised PBMCs. This TCR was recovered from a woman aged 35 to 49 in good health. Some clones in this sample may be carry-over from other donors' samples. CDR3 protein: CASSPVYYKNRGVGYTF. The DNA for the CDR3 is TGTGCCAGCAGTCCGGTATATTACAAAAACAGGGGAGTCGGCTACACCTTC.